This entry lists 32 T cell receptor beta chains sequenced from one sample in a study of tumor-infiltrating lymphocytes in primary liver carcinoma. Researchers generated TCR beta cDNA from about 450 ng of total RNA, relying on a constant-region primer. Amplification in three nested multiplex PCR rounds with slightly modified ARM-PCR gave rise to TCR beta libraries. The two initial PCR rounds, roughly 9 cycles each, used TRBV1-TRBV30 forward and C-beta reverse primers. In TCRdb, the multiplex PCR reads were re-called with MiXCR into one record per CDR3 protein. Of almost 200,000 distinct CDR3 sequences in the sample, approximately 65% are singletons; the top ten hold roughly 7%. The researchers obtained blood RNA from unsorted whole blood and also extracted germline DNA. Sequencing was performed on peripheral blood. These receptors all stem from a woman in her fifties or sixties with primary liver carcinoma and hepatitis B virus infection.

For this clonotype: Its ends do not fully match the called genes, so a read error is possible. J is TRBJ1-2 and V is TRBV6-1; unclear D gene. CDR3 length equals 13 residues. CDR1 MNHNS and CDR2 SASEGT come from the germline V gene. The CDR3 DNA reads TGTGCCAACAGTGAGTCGCAATCCGGGGGCTACACCTTC. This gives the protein CANSESQSGGYTF.

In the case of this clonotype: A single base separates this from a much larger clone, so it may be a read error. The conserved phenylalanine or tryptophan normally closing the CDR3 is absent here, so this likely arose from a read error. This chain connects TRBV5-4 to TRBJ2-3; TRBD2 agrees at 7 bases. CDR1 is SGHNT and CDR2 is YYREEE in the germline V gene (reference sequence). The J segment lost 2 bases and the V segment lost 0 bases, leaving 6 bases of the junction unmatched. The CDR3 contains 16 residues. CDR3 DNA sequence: TGTGCCAGCAGCTTGGCCAGGCGGGACTACACAGATACGCAGTATCTT. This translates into CASSLARRDYTDTQYL.

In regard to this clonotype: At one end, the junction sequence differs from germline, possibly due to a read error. In nucleotides, the CDR3 is TGTGTCAGCAGCTTTCAACAGACAGGGGCCTACGAGCAGTACTTC. The encoded protein is CVSSFQQTGAYEQYF. The chain joins TRBV7-8 to TRBJ2-7; 8 positions match TRBD1. CDR1 is SGHVS and CDR2 is FQNEAQ in the germline V gene. This CDR3 is built from 15 residues.

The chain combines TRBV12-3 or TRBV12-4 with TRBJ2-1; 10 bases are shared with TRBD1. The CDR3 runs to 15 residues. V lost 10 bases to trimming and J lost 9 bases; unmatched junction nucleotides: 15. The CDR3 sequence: CANRDRGPRVSEQFF. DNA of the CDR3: TGTGCCAACAGAGACAGGGGGCCGAGAGTAAGTGAGCAGTTCTTC.

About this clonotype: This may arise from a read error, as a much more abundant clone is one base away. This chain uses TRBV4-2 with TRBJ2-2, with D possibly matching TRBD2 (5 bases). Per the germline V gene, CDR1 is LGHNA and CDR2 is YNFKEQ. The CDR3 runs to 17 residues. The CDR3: CASSYPDGGGNIGELFF. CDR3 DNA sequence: TGTGCCAGCAGCTACCCCGACGGCGGAGGCAACATCGGGGAGCTGTTTTTT.

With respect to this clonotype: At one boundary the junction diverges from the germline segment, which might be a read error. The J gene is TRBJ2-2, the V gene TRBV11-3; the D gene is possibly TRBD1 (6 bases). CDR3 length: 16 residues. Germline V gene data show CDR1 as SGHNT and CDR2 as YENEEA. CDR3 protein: CASSPDRWHDTGELFF. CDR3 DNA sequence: TGTGCCAGCAGCCCCGACAGGTGGCACGACACCGGGGAGCTGTTCTTT.

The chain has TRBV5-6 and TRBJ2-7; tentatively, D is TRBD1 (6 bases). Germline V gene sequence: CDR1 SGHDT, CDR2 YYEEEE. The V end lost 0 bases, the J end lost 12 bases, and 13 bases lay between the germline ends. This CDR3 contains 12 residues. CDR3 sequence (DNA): TGTGCCAGCAGCTTGGCGGCAGGGGCGGCGTACTTC. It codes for CASSLAAGAAYF.

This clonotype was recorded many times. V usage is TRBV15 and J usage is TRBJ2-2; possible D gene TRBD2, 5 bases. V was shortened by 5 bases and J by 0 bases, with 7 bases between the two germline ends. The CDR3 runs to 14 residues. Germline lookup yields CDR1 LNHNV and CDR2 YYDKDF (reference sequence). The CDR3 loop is CATSETTNTGELFF. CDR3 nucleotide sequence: TGTGCCACCAGCGAGACTACGAACACCGGGGAGCTGTTTTTT.

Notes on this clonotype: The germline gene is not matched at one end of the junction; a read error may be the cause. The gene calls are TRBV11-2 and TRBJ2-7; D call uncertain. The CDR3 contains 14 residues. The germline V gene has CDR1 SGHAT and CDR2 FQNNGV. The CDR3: CVSSLAMAGNEQYF. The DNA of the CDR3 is TGTGTCAGCAGCTTAGCCATGGCCGGCAACGAGCAGTACTTC.

In DNA, the CDR3 is TGTGCCAGCAGCCATCGCGGATCCTCTGGAAACACCATATATTTT. Encoded protein: CASSHRGSSGNTIYF. The chain uses TRBV14 and TRBJ1-3; D unclear. CDR1 SGHDN and CDR2 FVKESK come from the germline V gene. Trimming left V 3 bases short and J 0 bases short, with 9 bases between. CDR3 size: 15 residues.

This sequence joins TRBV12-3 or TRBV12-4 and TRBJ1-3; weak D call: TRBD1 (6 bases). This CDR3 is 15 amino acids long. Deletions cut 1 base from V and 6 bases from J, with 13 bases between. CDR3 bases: TGTGCCAGCAGTTTAGGCAGGGGACCTGAAAACACCATATATTTT. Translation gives CASSLGRGPENTIYF.

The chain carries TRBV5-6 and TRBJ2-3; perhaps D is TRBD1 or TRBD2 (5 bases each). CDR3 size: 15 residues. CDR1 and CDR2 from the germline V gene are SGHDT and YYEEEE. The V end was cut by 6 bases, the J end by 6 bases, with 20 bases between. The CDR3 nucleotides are TGTGCCAGCACCCAAGGCTTATGGGGGACGGATACGCAGTATTTT. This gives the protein CASTQGLWGTDTQYF.

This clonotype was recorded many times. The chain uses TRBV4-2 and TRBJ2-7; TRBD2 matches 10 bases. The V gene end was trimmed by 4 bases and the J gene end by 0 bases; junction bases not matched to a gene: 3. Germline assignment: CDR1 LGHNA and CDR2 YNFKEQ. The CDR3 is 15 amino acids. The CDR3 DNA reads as TGTGCCAGCAGCCCGACTAGCGGGCACTCCTACGAGCAGTACTTC. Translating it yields CASSPTSGHSYEQYF.

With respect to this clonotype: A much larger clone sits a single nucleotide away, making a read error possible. The CDR3 DNA follows: TGCGCCAGCTATCGTTCTCACAATGAGCAGTTCTTC. Translated: CASYRSHNEQFF. The chain recombines TRBV10-2 with TRBJ2-1; no clear D. Germline V CDR1 and CDR2: WSHSY, SAAADI. The CDR3 is 12 amino acids. Trimming took 8 bases from V and 5 from J, leaving 10 bases between them.

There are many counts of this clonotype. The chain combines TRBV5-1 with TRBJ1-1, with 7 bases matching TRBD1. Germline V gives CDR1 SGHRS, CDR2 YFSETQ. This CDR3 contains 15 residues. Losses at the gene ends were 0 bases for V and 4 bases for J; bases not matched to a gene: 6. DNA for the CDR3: TGCGCCAGCAGCTTGGAATCAGGGGGTGCCACTGAAGCTTTCTTT. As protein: CASSLESGGATEAFF.

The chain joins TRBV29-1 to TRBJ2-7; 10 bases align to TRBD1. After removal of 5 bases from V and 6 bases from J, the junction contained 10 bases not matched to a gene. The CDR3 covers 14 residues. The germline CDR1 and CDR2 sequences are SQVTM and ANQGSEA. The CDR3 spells CSVRRQGALCEQYF. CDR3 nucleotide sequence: TGCAGCGTTCGGCGACAGGGGGCTCTATGCGAGCAGTACTTC.

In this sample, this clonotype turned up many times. CDR3 loop: CASSQDPSGGGETQYF. As DNA, the CDR3 is TGTGCCAGCAGCCAAGATCCTAGCGGAGGGGGGGAGACCCAGTACTTC. V and J are TRBV4-2 and TRBJ2-5; TRBD2 might be the D (7 bases). Trimming took off 0 bases at V and 5 bases at J, with 16 bases between the two ends. Germline lookup yields CDR1 LGHNA and CDR2 YNFKEQ. The CDR3 runs 16 residues.

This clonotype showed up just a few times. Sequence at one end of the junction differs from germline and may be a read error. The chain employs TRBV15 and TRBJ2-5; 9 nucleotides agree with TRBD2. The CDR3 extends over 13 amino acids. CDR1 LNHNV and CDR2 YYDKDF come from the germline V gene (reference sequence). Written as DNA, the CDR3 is TGTGCCACCAGTGAGGGACTAGCAGAGACTCAGTACTTC. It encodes CATSEGLAETQYF.

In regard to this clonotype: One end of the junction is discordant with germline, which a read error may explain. This chain's CDR3 is CASSSAGVTGTQYF. CDR3 in DNA: TGTGCTAGCAGCTCGGCGGGTGTCACAGGTACGCAGTATTTT. The genes are TRBV11-2 and TRBJ2-3; possibly TRBD1 or TRBD2 for D (5 bases each). CDR1 is SGHAT, CDR2 FQNNGV, per germline. The CDR3 runs to 14 residues.

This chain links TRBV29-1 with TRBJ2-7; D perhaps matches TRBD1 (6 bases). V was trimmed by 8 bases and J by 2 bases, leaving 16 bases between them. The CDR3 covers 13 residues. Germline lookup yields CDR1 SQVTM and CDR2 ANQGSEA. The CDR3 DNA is TGCAGCACCGTGTACAGGGCAACCTACGAGCAGTACTTC. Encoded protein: CSTVYRATYEQYF.

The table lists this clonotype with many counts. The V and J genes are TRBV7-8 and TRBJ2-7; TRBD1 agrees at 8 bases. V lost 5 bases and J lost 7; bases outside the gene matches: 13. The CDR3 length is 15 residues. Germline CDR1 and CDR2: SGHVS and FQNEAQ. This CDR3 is CASSVRQGPAGEQYF. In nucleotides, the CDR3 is TGTGCCAGCAGCGTACGACAGGGGCCGGCGGGGGAGCAGTACTTC.

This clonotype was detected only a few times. CDR3 residues: CASSFSFSGTSGGYEQYF. The CDR3 bases are TGTGCCAGCAGCTTTAGCTTCTCCGGGACTAGCGGGGGTTACGAGCAGTACTTC. The chain carries TRBV11-2 and TRBJ2-7, with TRBD2 matching 14 bases. Per the germline V gene, CDR1 is SGHAT and CDR2 is FQNNGV. With V trimmed by 3 bases and J by 4 bases, 11 bases remained unmatched. The CDR3 has 18 amino acids.

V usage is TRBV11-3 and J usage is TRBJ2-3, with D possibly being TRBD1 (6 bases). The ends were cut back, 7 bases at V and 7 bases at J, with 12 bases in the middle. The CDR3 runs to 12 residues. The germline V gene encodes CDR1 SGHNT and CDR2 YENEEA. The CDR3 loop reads CASNSQGNTQYF. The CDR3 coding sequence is TGTGCCAGCAATTCACAGGGAAATACGCAGTATTTT.

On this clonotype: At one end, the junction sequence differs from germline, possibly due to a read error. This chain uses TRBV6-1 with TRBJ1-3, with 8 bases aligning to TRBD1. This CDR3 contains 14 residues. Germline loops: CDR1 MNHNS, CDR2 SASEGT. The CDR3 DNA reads TGTGTCAGCAGTCCTGGACAGGGTATGAACACCATATATTTT. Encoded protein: CVSSPGQGMNTIYF.

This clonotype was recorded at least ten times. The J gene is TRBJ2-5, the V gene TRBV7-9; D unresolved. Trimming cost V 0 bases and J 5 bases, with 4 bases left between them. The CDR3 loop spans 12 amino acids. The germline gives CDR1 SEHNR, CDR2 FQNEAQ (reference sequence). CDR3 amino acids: CASSLASETQYF. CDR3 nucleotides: TGTGCCAGCAGCTTAGCGTCCGAGACCCAGTACTTC.

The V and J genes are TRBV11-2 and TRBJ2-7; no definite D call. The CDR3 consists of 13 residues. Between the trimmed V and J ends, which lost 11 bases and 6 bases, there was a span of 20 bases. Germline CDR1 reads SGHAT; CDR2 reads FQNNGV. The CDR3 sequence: CAFSPTAPGEQYF. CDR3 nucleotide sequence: TGTGCCTTCAGCCCTACCGCCCCGGGCGAGCAGTACTTC.

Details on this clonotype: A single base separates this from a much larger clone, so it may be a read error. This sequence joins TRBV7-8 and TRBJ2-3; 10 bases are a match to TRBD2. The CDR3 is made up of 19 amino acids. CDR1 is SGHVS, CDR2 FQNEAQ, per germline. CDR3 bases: TGTACCAGCACCTTTCCCCTGGCTAGCGGGAGTGCTAGCACAGATACGCAGTATTTT. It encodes CTSTFPLASGSASTDTQYF.

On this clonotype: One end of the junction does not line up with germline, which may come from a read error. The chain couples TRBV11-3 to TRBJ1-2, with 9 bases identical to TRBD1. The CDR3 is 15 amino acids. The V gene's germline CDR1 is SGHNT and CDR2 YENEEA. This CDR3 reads CASTLRTGVVYGYTF. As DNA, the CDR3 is TGTGCCAGCACTCTCAGGACAGGGGTTGTCTATGGTTACACCTTC.

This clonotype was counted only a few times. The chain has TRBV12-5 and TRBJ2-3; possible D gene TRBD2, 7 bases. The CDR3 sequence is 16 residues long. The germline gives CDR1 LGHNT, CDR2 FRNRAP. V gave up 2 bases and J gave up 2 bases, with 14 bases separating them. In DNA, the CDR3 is TGTGCTAGTGGTTTGCGATCGGGGGGCTCCACAGATACGCAGTATTTT. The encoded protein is CASGLRSGGSTDTQYF.

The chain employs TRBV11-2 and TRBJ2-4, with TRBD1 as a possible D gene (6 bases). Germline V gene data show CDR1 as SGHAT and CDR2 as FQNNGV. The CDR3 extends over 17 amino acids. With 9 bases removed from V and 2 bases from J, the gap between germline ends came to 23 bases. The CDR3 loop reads CARSVFMGALTKNIQYF. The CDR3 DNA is TGTGCCAGAAGCGTTTTTATGGGGGCGCTAACCAAAAACATTCAGTACTTC.

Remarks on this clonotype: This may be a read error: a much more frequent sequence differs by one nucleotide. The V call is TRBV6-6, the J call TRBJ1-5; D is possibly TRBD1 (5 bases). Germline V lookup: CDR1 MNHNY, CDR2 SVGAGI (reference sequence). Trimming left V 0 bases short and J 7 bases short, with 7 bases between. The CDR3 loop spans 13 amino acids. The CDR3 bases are TGTGCCAGCAGTTACTCAGGGGAGCAGCCCCAGCATTTT. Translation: CASSYSGEQPQHF.

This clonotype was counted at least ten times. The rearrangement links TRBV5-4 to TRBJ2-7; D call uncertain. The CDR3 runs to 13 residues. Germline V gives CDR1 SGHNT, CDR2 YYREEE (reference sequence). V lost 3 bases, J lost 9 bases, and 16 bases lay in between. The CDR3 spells CASSSTATTGQYF. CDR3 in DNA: TGTGCCAGCAGCTCCACAGCAACTACCGGGCAGTACTTC.